The 16 T cell receptor beta chains below were found in one sample sequenced in a study of OX40 agonist ivuxolimab in advanced cancers. The table came from immunoSEQ multiplex PCR; TCRdb's copy has only in-frame clones and leaves some out. The sample lists 77,000 or so clones, approximately 90% occurring once. Specimen: CD4+ or CD8+ T cells sorted from blood, collected in a trial of the OX40 agonist ivuxolimab. The receptor set was obtained from an adult with an advanced solid tumor such as melanoma, head and neck, liver or kidney cancer.

V is TRBV4-1 and J is TRBJ1-2, with D unclear. CDR1 MGHRA and CDR2 YSYEKL come from the germline V gene. Trimming took 0 bases from V and 8 from J, leaving 13 bases between them. The CDR3 runs 14 residues. The CDR3 region is CASSQEEGIKGYTF. The CDR3 DNA follows: TGCGCCAGCAGCCAAGAGGAGGGAATTAAAGGCTACACCTTC.

The chain joins TRBV28 to TRBJ1-2; D unresolved. The V gene lost 3 bases and the J gene lost 7 bases, with 12 bases spanning the gap. The V gene's germline CDR1 is MDHEN and CDR2 SYDVKM. The CDR3 is made up of 13 amino acids. The CDR3 protein is CASSLKAEGGYTF. CDR3 sequence (DNA): TGTGCCAGCAGTTTGAAGGCCGAGGGTGGCTACACCTTC.

V usage is TRBV7-3 and J usage is TRBJ1-1, with D possibly being TRBD1 (6 bases). The germline V and J ends were trimmed by 1 base and 3 bases, with 12 bases remaining between them. This CDR3 region has 15 residues. CDR1 is SGHTA, CDR2 FQGTGA, per germline. The CDR3 protein is CASSLRDGQYTEAFF. The CDR3, as DNA: TGTGCCAGCAGCTTAAGGGACGGACAGTACACTGAAGCTTTCTTT. The complete variable domain, with remaining parts taken from reference TRBV7-3 and TRBJ1-1, reads GAGVSQTPSNKVTEKGKYVELRCDPISGHTALYWYRQSLGQGPEFLIYFQGTGAADDSGLPNDRFFAVRPEGSVSTLKIQRTERGDSAVYLCASSLRDGQYTEAFFGQGTRLTVV.

The gene calls are TRBV5-4 and TRBJ1-3, with D perhaps TRBD1 (5 bases). Trimming pared 4 bases from V and 0 bases from J, leaving 17 bases between. Germline V gives CDR1 SGHNT, CDR2 YYREEE (reference sequence). The CDR3 is 17 residues long. The CDR3 region has the DNA TGTGCCAGCAGCGGGGGACCTCGTTACGGCTCTGGAAACACCATATATTTT. This sequence encodes CASSGGPRYGSGNTIYF.

The chain joins TRBV30 to TRBJ2-2; D is unclear. Trimming cost V 2 bases and J 2 bases, with 9 bases left between them. The V gene's germline CDR1 is GTSNPN and CDR2 SVGIG (reference sequence). The CDR3 contains 14 residues. CDR3 sequence: CAWSSSSNTGELFF. The CDR3 bases are TGTGCCTGGAGTTCCTCGAGTAACACCGGGGAGCTGTTTTTT.

The chain combines TRBV10-3 with TRBJ2-7; TRBD1 agrees at 7 bases. The germline V gene has CDR1 ENHRY and CDR2 SYGVKD. The CDR3 length is 12 residues. The V segment lost 6 bases and the J segment 3 bases; nucleotides outside the gene matches: 2. The CDR3: CAISGTVYEQYF. Written as DNA, the CDR3 is TGTGCCATCAGCGGGACAGTCTACGAGCAGTACTTC.

This clone was recorded only once. The chain is built from TRBV28 and TRBJ1-2; D is unresolved. V shed 4 bases and J shed 2 bases, with 11 bases lying between them. This CDR3 has 14 residues. Germline CDR1 reads MDHEN; CDR2 reads SYDVKM. The CDR3 DNA reads as TGTGCCAGCAGTTCCAACGGACTCAACTATGGCTACACCTTC. This translates into CASSSNGLNYGYTF.

The chain employs TRBV29-1 and TRBJ2-7; 9 bases fit TRBD1. Per germline, CDR1 SQVTM and CDR2 ANQGSEA. The J segment lost 2 bases and the V segment lost 5 bases, leaving 7 bases of the junction unmatched. This CDR3 spans 14 amino acids. The CDR3 DNA reads as TGCAGCGTTCTCCGTGGGACAGGGACCTACGAGCAGTACTTC. Protein sequence: CSVLRGTGTYEQYF.

This chain connects TRBV5-6 to TRBJ2-1; D call uncertain. Germline lookup yields CDR1 SGHDT and CDR2 YYEEEE. The V end was cut by 2 bases, the J end by 0 bases, with 9 bases between. The CDR3 contains 15 residues. CDR3 coding DNA: TGTGCCAGCAGCTTCTACTCGGCCTCCTACAATGAGCAGTTCTTC. This sequence encodes CASSFYSASYNEQFF.

This chain links TRBV7-9 with TRBJ2-5; no definite D call. V was pared by 2 bases and J by 10 bases, with 11 bases between. Germline values: CDR1 SEHNR, CDR2 FQNEAQ (reference sequence). This CDR3 has 12 amino acids. The CDR3 sequence is CASSLTIHSQYF. The CDR3 DNA sequence: TGTGCCAGCAGCTTAACTATTCATAGCCAGTACTTC.

The chain employs TRBV28 and TRBJ1-5; D call uncertain. The CDR3 consists of 18 residues. Trimming took 6 bases from V and 0 from J, leaving 21 bases between them. The germline V gene encodes CDR1 MDHEN and CDR2 SYDVKM. The CDR3 bases are TGTGCCAGCAGCCGCATGGGATGGAGGACGGATAGCAATCAGCCCCAGCATTTT. Translated, it gives CASSRMGWRTDSNQPQHF.

The chain employs TRBV20-1 and TRBJ1-2; D gene unclear. The length of the CDR3 is 11 residues. V was clipped by 8 bases and J by 9 bases, with 16 bases between them. From germline, CDR1 is DFQATT and CDR2 SNEGSKA (reference sequence). Here the CDR3 DNA reads TGCAGTTCAGACCCGGGATCCAGCTACACCTTC. Encoded protein: CSSDPGSSYTF.

This chain links TRBV5-4 with TRBJ2-1; possible D gene TRBD1, 5 bases. V was cut by 4 bases and J by 9 bases, with 17 bases left in between. Germline values: CDR1 SGHNT, CDR2 YYREEE (reference sequence). This CDR3 comprises 14 residues. The chain's CDR3 is CASSLKGLKGEQFF. DNA of the CDR3: TGTGCCAGCAGCCTGAAGGGGCTTAAGGGTGAGCAGTTCTTC.

The rearrangement links TRBV11-2 to TRBJ2-1; 12 bases are a match to TRBD2. The V gene end was trimmed by 1 base and the J gene end by 8 bases; junction bases not matched to a gene: 6. Germline V lookup: CDR1 SGHAT, CDR2 FQNNGV. The length of the CDR3 is 16 residues. The CDR3 bases are TGTGCCAGCAGCTTAGTACTAGCGGGAGGCGGGGATGAGCAGTTCTTC. It codes for CASSLVLAGGGDEQFF.

This clone was counted a few times. The CDR3 sequence: CAWSVPDFEKLFF. The DNA of the CDR3 is TGTGCCTGGAGTGTTCCGGATTTCGAAAAACTGTTTTTT. The chain couples TRBV30 to TRBJ1-4; D not certain. Germline V gene lookup returns CDR1 GTSNPN and CDR2 SVGIG (reference sequence). V was pared by 0 bases and J by 8 bases, with 10 bases between. CDR3 size: 13 residues.

This chain joins TRBV5-1 and TRBJ2-5; 10 bases fit TRBD2. Germline V gene sequence: CDR1 SGHRS, CDR2 YFSETQ. Trimming removed 6 bases from V and 3 bases from J; junction bases left unmatched: 2. The CDR3 runs to 13 residues. The CDR3 DNA reads TGCGCCAGCAACGGACTAGCGGAAGAGACCCAGTACTTC. Translated, it gives CASNGLAEETQYF.